The 30 T cell receptor beta chains in this list originate from one sample, sequenced in a study of T-cell reconstitution after alpha-beta-depleted transplantation in children. The authors prepared the TCRbeta library with unique molecular identifiers. Each CDR3 protein is one row after TCRdb ran MiXCR on the PCR reads. Here the sample spans 450,000 to 550,000 distinct CDR3 sequences, about an eighth being singletons. The source was PBMCs, mostly from graft donor cells, collected 180 days after TCRalphabeta/CD19-depleted stem cell transplant. Receptors were obtained from a female patient between 2 and 15 years old who had a stem cell transplant for aplastic anemia, so the T cells may come from the graft donor.

This clonotype was counted between two and nine times. The gene calls are TRBV4-3 and TRBJ2-2; 7 bases agree with TRBD2. Germline CDR1 LGHNA, CDR2 YSLEER. The CDR3 loop spans 17 amino acids. V trimming: 4 bases; J trimming: 3 bases; junction bases outside the gene matches: 11. Here the CDR3 DNA reads TGCGCCAGCAGCCGACACCCTGGGAGGGGCGACACCGGGGAGCTGTTTTTT. Protein sequence: CASSRHPGRGDTGELFF.

Notes on this clonotype: A much larger clonotype is one base distant, so this may be a read error. The chain carries TRBV20-1 and TRBJ2-1; D is uncertain. The CDR3 is made up of 15 amino acids. Germline CDR1 and CDR2: DFQATT and SNEGSKA (reference sequence). The CDR3 loop reads CSARDTRGPRGEEFF. The CDR3, as DNA: TGCAGTGCTAGAGATACCCGAGGACCCCGCGGTGAGGAGTTCTTC.

This clonotype was detected many times. DNA of the CDR3: TGTGCCAGTACTAGGGGTGGGACCGGGGAGCTGTTTTTT. It is translated as CASTRGGTGELFF. This chain links TRBV19 with TRBJ2-2, with D perhaps matching TRBD1 (5 bases). The CDR3 extends over 13 amino acids. Trimming removed 7 bases from V and 5 bases from J, with 11 bases in between. Germline lookup yields CDR1 LNHDA and CDR2 SQIVND (reference sequence). Using reference TRBV19 and TRBJ2-2 for the parts outside the CDR3, the full variable domain is DGGITQSPKYLFRKEGQNVTLSCEQNLNHDAMYWYRQDPGQGLRLIYYSQIVNDFQKGDIAEGYSVSREKKESFPLTVTSAQKNPTAFYLCASTRGGTGELFFGEGSRLTVL.

This clonotype was counted a single time. The rearrangement uses TRBV12-3 or TRBV12-4 and TRBJ1-1; unclear D gene. V gave up 6 bases and J gave up 6 bases, with 17 bases separating them. This CDR3 contains 14 residues. CDR3 residues: CASRVGRLEAEAFF. CDR3 coding DNA: TGTGCCAGCAGAGTCGGGCGGTTGGAAGCTGAAGCTTTCTTT.

The table lists this clonotype with a few counts. V usage is TRBV19 and J usage is TRBJ2-7; TRBD2 matches 14 bases. The CDR3 contains 16 residues. In germline, CDR1 is LNHDA, CDR2 SQIVND (reference sequence). V lost 4 bases to trimming and J lost 2 bases; unmatched junction nucleotides: 4. CDR3 coding DNA: TGTGCCAGTAGTAGACCGACTAGCGGGAGGGCCTACGAGCAGTACGTC. Translated: CASSRPTSGRAYEQYV.

The sample holds a few counts of this clonotype. The genes are TRBV5-6 and TRBJ1-5, with D unclear. This CDR3 is built from 11 residues. Germline V CDR1 and CDR2: SGHDT, YYEEEE. V shed 4 bases and J shed 11 bases, with 10 bases lying between them. CDR3 amino acids: CASSALGTQHF. For the CDR3, the DNA is TGTGCCAGCAGCGCTCTTGGGACCCAGCATTTT.

The rearrangement uses TRBV7-6 and TRBJ2-1, with D uncertain. V was trimmed by 4 bases and J by 5 bases, leaving 15 bases between them. The CDR3 has 15 amino acids. Germline loops: CDR1 SGHVS, CDR2 FNYEAQ. CDR3 DNA: TGTGCCAGCAGCTCGACTCGGGTCGCCCACAATGAGCAGTTCTTC. Its protein product is CASSSTRVAHNEQFF.

This clonotype was seen at least ten times. The V gene is TRBV5-1, the J gene TRBJ2-5, with D maybe TRBD2 (6 bases). V gave up 0 bases and J gave up 5 bases, with 8 bases separating them. This CDR3 has 13 residues. From germline, CDR1 is SGHRS and CDR2 YFSETQ. The CDR3 bases are TGCGCCAGCAGCTTGGCCCGGGAGGAGACCCAGTACTTC. Translated: CASSLAREETQYF.

J is TRBJ2-6 and V is TRBV7-9; D gene ambiguous. The V gene lost 1 base and the J gene lost 0 bases, with 10 bases spanning the gap. CDR3 length: 17 amino acids. CDR1 and CDR2 from the germline V gene are SEHNR and FQNEAQ (reference sequence). CDR3 region: CASSLGVSNSGANVLTF. CDR3 nucleotides: TGTGCCAGCAGCTTAGGGGTCAGCAACTCTGGGGCCAACGTCCTGACTTTC.

This clonotype was recorded a few times. The chain carries TRBV27 and TRBJ2-3; 9 nucleotides agree with TRBD2. V lost 2 bases, J lost 3 bases, and 9 bases stayed unmatched. The CDR3 has 17 amino acids. CDR1 and CDR2 from the germline V gene are MNHEY and SMNVEV (reference sequence). CDR3 loop: CASSLGTSMRPTDTQYF. DNA for the CDR3: TGTGCCAGCAGTTTAGGGACTAGCATGAGGCCAACAGATACGCAGTATTTT.

This chain uses TRBV4-3 with TRBJ2-2, with TRBD1 as a possible D gene (6 bases). Trimming took off 0 bases at V and 2 bases at J, with 16 bases between the two ends. The length of the CDR3 is 18 residues. Germline lookup yields CDR1 LGHNA and CDR2 YSLEER. Here the CDR3 reads CASSQDLGVGANTGELFF. The CDR3 DNA follows: TGCGCCAGCAGCCAAGACTTGGGCGTGGGGGCAAACACCGGGGAGCTGTTTTTT.

The chain couples TRBV20-1 to TRBJ2-3; D might be TRBD1 (5 bases). Deletions cut 4 bases from V and 5 bases from J, with 7 bases between. The V gene's germline CDR1 is DFQATT and CDR2 SNEGSKA (reference sequence). The CDR3 loop spans 11 amino acids. This CDR3 is CSATGLDTQYF. The CDR3 bases are TGCAGTGCTACAGGGTTAGATACGCAGTATTTT.

This clonotype showed up just a few times. The chain has TRBV10-3 and TRBJ2-1; 11 bases line up with TRBD2. In germline, CDR1 is ENHRY, CDR2 SYGVKD. The CDR3 runs 18 residues. V lost 8 bases to trimming and J lost 2 bases; unmatched junction nucleotides: 14. The CDR3 here is CAIGSASGRSGPYNEQFF. CDR3 DNA sequence: TGTGCCATCGGCTCGGCTAGCGGGAGGTCGGGACCCTACAATGAGCAGTTCTTC.

This clonotype was seen a few times. The chain uses TRBV11-3 and TRBJ2-1; 9 bases match TRBD2. Per the germline V gene, CDR1 is SGHNT and CDR2 is YENEEA. V gave up 8 bases and J gave up 2 bases; unmatched junction bases: 7. CDR3 length: 15 residues. In nucleotides, the CDR3 is TGTGCCAGCGGGGGGGGGACTAGCCCCTACAATGAGCAGTTCTTC. Translated, it gives CASGGGTSPYNEQFF.

The rearrangement joins TRBV7-2 to TRBJ2-7; possibly TRBD1 or TRBD2 for D (6 bases each). CDR1 and CDR2 from the germline V gene are SGHTA and FQGNSA. V lost 5 bases and J 2 bases, leaving 13 bases between the germline ends. The CDR3 is 14 amino acids. The CDR3 bases are TGTGCCAGCAGCCACTCCGGGGGCCCCTACGAGCAGTACGTC. Protein sequence: CASSHSGGPYEQYV.

This clonotype was counted at least ten times. V gene TRBV12-3 or TRBV12-4 combines with J gene TRBJ2-7; D may correspond to TRBD1 or TRBD2 (5 bases each). The CDR3 runs 11 residues. In DNA form, the CDR3 reads TGTGCCAGCAGTAAAGGAGCCGGGACCCTCGTC. Translation gives CASSKGAGTLV.

This clonotype was seen a handful of times. This chain connects TRBV11-2 to TRBJ2-5; D is unresolved. Germline values: CDR1 SGHAT, CDR2 FQNNGV. There are 13 residues in the CDR3. Trimming removed 8 bases at V and 7 bases at J, with 17 bases between. CDR3 loop: CASCWWASGTQYF. The CDR3 nucleotides are TGTGCCAGCTGCTGGTGGGCCTCAGGGACCCAGTACTTC. Using reference TRBV11-2 and TRBJ2-5 for the parts outside the CDR3, the full variable domain is EAGVAQSPRYKIIEKRQSVAFWCNPISGHATLYWYQQILGQGPKLLIQFQNNGVVDDSQLPKDRFSAERLKGVDSTLKIQPAKLEDSAVYLCASCWWASGTQYFGPGTRLLVL.

In its sample, this clonotype was seen a few times. The rearrangement links TRBV7-9 to TRBJ2-5; the D is unclear. Between the trimmed V and J ends, which lost 4 bases and 9 bases, there was a span of 15 bases. The CDR3 contains 13 residues. Germline lookup yields CDR1 SEHNR and CDR2 FQNEAQ (reference sequence). The CDR3 DNA reads TGTGCCAGCAGCTCATCACTTGGAATGGCCCAGTACTTC. Its protein product is CASSSSLGMAQYF. Supplemented by reference TRBV7-9 and TRBJ2-5, the full variable domain reads DTGVSQNPRHKITKRGQNVTFRCDPISEHNRLYWYRQTLGQGPEFLTYFQNEAQLEKSRLLSDRFSAERPKGSFSTLEIQRTEQGDSAMYLCASSSSLGMAQYFGPGTRLLVL.

The chain uses TRBV7-9 and TRBJ2-7, with 14 positions matching TRBD2. From germline, CDR1 is SEHNR and CDR2 FQNEAQ (reference sequence). Trimming took 4 bases from V and 0 from J; bases not matched to a gene: 2. The CDR3 sequence is 16 residues long. The CDR3 DNA is TGTGCCAGCAGCTCCGGGACTAGCGGGAGCTCCTACGAGCAGTACGTC. Translated: CASSSGTSGSSYEQYV.

This clonotype was seen a few times. This chain links TRBV28 with TRBJ1-1; TRBD1 matches 11 bases. The CDR3 runs 13 residues. Germline lookup yields CDR1 MDHEN and CDR2 SYDVKM. V lost 6 bases to trimming and J lost 8 bases; unmatched junction nucleotides: 5. Here the CDR3 DNA reads TGTGCCAGCAGCAGGACAGGGGGCTCAGAAGCTTTCTTT. Amino acids: CASSRTGGSEAFF.

The chain links TRBV7-9 to TRBJ1-5, with 7 bases identical to TRBD1. V trimming: 5 bases; J trimming: 1 base; junction bases outside the gene matches: 5. The CDR3 has 15 residues. CDR1 is SEHNR and CDR2 is FQNEAQ in the germline V gene (reference sequence). The CDR3 sequence: CASSAGGDSNQPQHF. The CDR3 region has the DNA TGTGCCAGCAGCGCAGGGGGGGACAGCAATCAGCCCCAGCATTTT.

A few counts support this clonotype. The rearrangement joins TRBV7-2 to TRBJ2-2, with a weak D call TRBD2 (5 bases). Germline values: CDR1 SGHTA, CDR2 FQGNSA. The CDR3 contains 15 residues. Trimming took 7 bases from V and 2 from J, leaving 14 bases between them. The CDR3 sequence: CASTPADLNTGELFF. The DNA of the CDR3 is TGTGCCAGCACCCCCGCGGACTTAAACACCGGGGAGCTGTTTTTT.

This chain uses TRBV11-3 with TRBJ2-5; 8 bases are shared with TRBD1. The trim removed 3 bases at V and 0 bases at J, leaving 3 bases unmatched. The CDR3 has 15 amino acids. The germline V gene encodes CDR1 SGHNT and CDR2 YENEEA. The CDR3 DNA is TGTGCCAGCAGCTTGTGGACAGGGAACCAAGAGACCCAGTACTTC. It is translated as CASSLWTGNQETQYF.

This chain connects TRBV12-3 or TRBV12-4 to TRBJ2-5, with a tentative D call TRBD2 (5 bases). Trimming cost V 6 bases and J 5 bases, with 13 bases left between them. The CDR3 is made up of 13 amino acids. The CDR3 loop reads CASRKTSGETQYF. CDR3 sequence (DNA): TGTGCCAGCAGAAAAACTAGTGGGGAGACCCAGTACTTC.

The chain employs TRBV20-1 and TRBJ1-1, with TRBD1 matching over 7 bases. This CDR3 is built from 14 residues. V lost 0 bases, J lost 6 bases, and 7 bases stayed unmatched. Germline CDR1 reads DFQATT; CDR2 reads SNEGSKA (reference sequence). The CDR3 DNA reads as TGCAGTGCTAGAGAGTCGACAGGGAAACCTGAAGCTTTCTTT. Its protein is CSARESTGKPEAFF.

The chain has TRBV12-3 or TRBV12-4 and TRBJ1-4, with D possibly TRBD1 on 5 matching bases. This CDR3 region has 14 residues. V was trimmed by 3 bases and J by 7 bases, leaving 12 bases between them. The CDR3 region is CASSFGGNGEKLFF. In DNA, the CDR3 is TGTGCCAGCAGTTTTGGGGGGAACGGTGAAAAACTGTTTTTT.

This sequence joins TRBV5-1 and TRBJ1-4; 11 nucleotides agree with TRBD1. The CDR3 loop spans 15 amino acids. Germline-derived CDR1 and CDR2 are SGHRS and YFSETQ. The V gene end was trimmed by 2 bases and the J gene end by 7 bases; junction bases not matched to a gene: 4. In DNA, the CDR3 is TGCGCCAGCAGCTTTTCCGGGACAGGGGGTGAAAAACTGTTTTTT. Its translation: CASSFSGTGGEKLFF.

Notes on this clonotype: Just one base apart from a much larger clone, this may be a read error. The V and J genes are TRBV28 and TRBJ2-6; D is possibly TRBD1 (5 bases). This CDR3 region has 17 residues. In germline, CDR1 is MDHEN, CDR2 SYDVKM. CDR3 loop: CASSLVPGLSGANGLTF. In DNA form, the CDR3 reads TGTGCCAGCAGTTTAGTCCCAGGGCTCTCTGGGGCCAACGGCCTGACTTTC.

The chain joins TRBV6-2 or TRBV6-3 to TRBJ1-1; D ambiguous. CDR1 MNHEY and CDR2 SVGEGT come from the germline V gene. V shed 6 bases and J shed 1 base, with 12 bases lying between them. The CDR3 extends over 14 amino acids. CDR3 amino acids: CASRGRPPNTEAFF. In nucleotides, the CDR3 is TGTGCCAGCAGAGGGCGGCCTCCGAACACTGAAGCTTTCTTT.

This clonotype was detected a few times. The CDR3 is CASSLDGGVDTGELFF. As DNA, the CDR3 is TGTGCCAGCAGCTTAGATGGGGGTGTAGACACCGGGGAGCTGTTTTTT. This chain connects TRBV7-3 to TRBJ2-2; D assignment may be TRBD1 or TRBD2 (5 bases each). The germline CDR1 and CDR2 sequences are SGHTA and FQGTGA. CDR3 size: 16 residues. V dropped 2 bases and J dropped 3 bases, with 13 bases sitting between them. Filled out from reference TRBV7-3 and TRBJ2-2, the complete variable domain reads GAGVSQTPSNKVTEKGKYVELRCDPISGHTALYWYRQSLGQGPEFLIYFQGTGAADDSGLPNDRFFAVRPEGSVSTLKIQRTERGDSAVYLCASSLDGGVDTGELFFGEGSRLTVL.